This T cell receptor (beta chain) came from a study of shared T cell receptors in the human thymus. This clone was picked up one time. The table came from immunoSEQ multiplex PCR; TCRdb's copy has only in-frame clones and leaves some out. The sample records about 540,000 clones, 75% to 80% being singletons. CDR1 is MNHEY and CDR2 is SMNVEV in the germline V gene (reference sequence). The CDR3 is 13 residues long. J gave up 5 bases and V 8 bases, and 8 bases lay outside the gene matches. This same sample was also part of a study on human thymus T cells. From that paper: Having surgery to correct congenital heart defects, healthy Finnish infants acted as the donors. During corrective heart surgery, resections were taken, and the thymus tissue came from them. Apparent skewing of V and J gene usage characterized both thymic and blood repertoires. Related work found strong thymic repertoire overlap between unrelated individuals.

V is TRBV27 and J is TRBJ2-7; 8 bases are shared with TRBD1. The receptor was derived from a boy in the first two years of life with a congenital heart defect. Input material: thymocytes. The CDR3 spells CASGQGASDEQYF. The CDR3 DNA reads TGTGCCAGCGGTCAGGGGGCGAGCGACGAGCAGTACTTC.